The 10 T cell receptor beta chains below all came from one sample that was sequenced in a study of blood T cell repertoires in COVID-19 (TCRdb year 2020). The library was generated by the immunoSEQ multiplex PCR assay. TCRdb carries this immuneACCESS record with in-frame sequences only. Its versions omit some clonotypes, under half of them owing to an unresolved V gene in the studies checked, with the rest unexplained. The sample table records roughly 150,000 clones; approximately 83% of these occur just once. The ten largest clones take up approximately 2% of the sample. Sequencing was carried out using peripheral blood. These receptor sequences come from a woman older than 75 with acute or convalescent COVID-19.

The V gene is TRBV9, the J gene TRBJ2-1, with 7 positions matching TRBD1. The V segment lost 4 bases and the J segment 5 bases; nucleotides outside the gene matches: 3. CDR1 and CDR2 from the germline V gene are SGDLS and YYNGEE. The CDR3 is made up of 13 amino acids. CDR3 bases: TGTGCCAGCAGCTTCGGGACAGACAATGAGCAGTTCTTC. Translation: CASSFGTDNEQFF.

This clone was seen only a few times. This chain links TRBV25-1 with TRBJ1-4; 8 nucleotides line up with TRBD1. Trimming took 4 bases from V and 7 from J; bases not matched to a gene: 8. Germline V gene sequence: CDR1 MGHDK, CDR2 SYGVNS. CDR3 size: 15 residues. CDR3 coding DNA: TGTGCCAGCAGTGGATGGACAGGGAGAGGTGAAAAACTGTTTTTT. It yields the protein CASSGWTGRGEKLFF.

V usage is TRBV7-6 and J usage is TRBJ2-2; no clear D gene. Germline loops: CDR1 SGHVS, CDR2 FNYEAQ. Trimming pared 8 bases from V and 0 bases from J, leaving 10 bases between. The CDR3 sequence is 14 residues long. The CDR3 DNA sequence: TGTGCCAGCTTACCACAGCCGAACACCGGGGAGCTGTTTTTT. Amino acids: CASLPQPNTGELFF.

This clone was seen more than once but under ten times. This sequence joins TRBV10-3 and TRBJ1-1; D perhaps matches TRBD1 (5 bases). V was clipped by 0 bases and J by 1 base, with 9 bases between them. The CDR3 is 15 amino acids. Germline V gene sequence: CDR1 ENHRY, CDR2 SYGVKD. The CDR3 spells CAISESRAGNTEAFF. CDR3 DNA sequence: TGTGCCATCAGTGAGTCCAGGGCAGGGAACACTGAAGCTTTCTTT.

The chain recombines TRBV5-1 with TRBJ2-5; tentative D call: TRBD1 (6 bases). This CDR3 is 14 amino acids long. The V gene's germline CDR1 is SGHRS and CDR2 YFSETQ. The V end was cut by 0 bases, the J end by 4 bases, with 10 bases between. CDR3 DNA sequence: TGCGCCAGCAGCTTGGGGGGGCTAGCAGAGACCCAGTACTTC. Translation: CASSLGGLAETQYF. Filled out from reference TRBV5-1 and TRBJ2-5, the complete variable domain reads KAGVTQTPRYLIKTRGQQVTLSCSPISGHRSVSWYQQTPGQGLQFLFEYFSETQRNKGNFPGRFSGRQFSNSRSEMNVSTLELGDSALYLCASSLGGLAETQYFGPGTRLLVL.

This chain joins TRBV5-1 and TRBJ2-4; unclear D gene. Germline CDR1 and CDR2: SGHRS and YFSETQ. V shed 0 bases and J shed 6 bases, with 16 bases lying between them. The length of the CDR3 is 16 residues. The CDR3 sequence is CASSLDQASTINIQYF. CDR3 DNA: TGCGCCAGCAGCTTGGATCAGGCCTCAACAATAAACATTCAGTACTTC.

This chain links TRBV5-6 with TRBJ1-1; D is uncertain. Germline CDR1 is SGHDT and CDR2 is YYEEEE. Trimming cost V 5 bases and J 4 bases, with 12 bases left between them. CDR3 length: 13 residues. The CDR3, as DNA: TGTGCCAGCAGTCCACAGACCTCCACTGAAGCTTTCTTT. Encoded protein: CASSPQTSTEAFF.

The gene calls are TRBV5-1 and TRBJ1-1; the D gene is possibly TRBD1 (5 bases). Germline V CDR1 and CDR2: SGHRS, YFSETQ. With 0 bases removed from V and 0 bases from J, the gap between germline ends came to 9 bases. The CDR3 runs 15 residues. CDR3 in DNA: TGCGCCAGCAGCTTGGAGGCAGGGATGAACACTGAAGCTTTCTTT. It translates to CASSLEAGMNTEAFF.

DNA of the CDR3: TGTGCCAGCAGCTTGCCCAGGGATTGGAATGAGCAGTTCTTC. This sequence encodes CASSLPRDWNEQFF. This sequence joins TRBV5-5 and TRBJ2-1; TRBD1 is a possible D gene (5 bases). CDR1 is SGHKS, CDR2 YYEKEE, per germline (reference sequence). V was shortened by 1 base and J by 7 bases, with 12 bases between the two germline ends. CDR3 size: 14 residues.

About this clone itself: The sample holds other DNA sequences that translate to the same CDR3. The chain employs TRBV5-1 and TRBJ2-7, with D possibly being TRBD1 (6 bases). The germline gives CDR1 SGHRS, CDR2 YFSETQ. This CDR3 has 13 amino acids. Trimming pared 3 bases from V and 2 bases from J, leaving 9 bases between. The CDR3 loop reads CASSWRQAYEQYF. CDR3 nucleotide sequence: TGCGCCAGCAGCTGGAGACAGGCCTACGAGCAGTACTTC.